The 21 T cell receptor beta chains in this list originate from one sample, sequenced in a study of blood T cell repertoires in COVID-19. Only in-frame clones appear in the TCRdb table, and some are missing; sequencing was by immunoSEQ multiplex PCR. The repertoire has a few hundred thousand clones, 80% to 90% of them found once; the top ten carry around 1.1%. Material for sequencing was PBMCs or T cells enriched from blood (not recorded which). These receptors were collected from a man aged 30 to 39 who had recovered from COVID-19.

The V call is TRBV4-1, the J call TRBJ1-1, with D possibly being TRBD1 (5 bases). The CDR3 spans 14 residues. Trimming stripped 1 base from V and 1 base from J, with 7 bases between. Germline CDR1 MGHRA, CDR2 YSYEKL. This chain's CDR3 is CASSQGGQNTEAFF. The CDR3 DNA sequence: TGCGCCAGCAGCCAAGGGGGCCAGAACACTGAAGCTTTCTTT.

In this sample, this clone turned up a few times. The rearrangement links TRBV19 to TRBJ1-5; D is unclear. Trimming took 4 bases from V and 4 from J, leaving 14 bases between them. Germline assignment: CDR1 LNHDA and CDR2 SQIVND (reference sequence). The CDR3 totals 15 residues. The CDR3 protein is CASSNLILLNQPQHF. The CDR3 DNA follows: TGTGCCAGTAGTAACCTAATACTTTTAAATCAGCCCCAGCATTTT.

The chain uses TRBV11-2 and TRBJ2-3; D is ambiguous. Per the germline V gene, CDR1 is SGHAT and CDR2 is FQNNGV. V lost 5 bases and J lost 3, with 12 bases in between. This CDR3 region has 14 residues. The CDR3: CASSLSPRTDTQYF. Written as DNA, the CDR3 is TGTGCCAGCAGCCTCAGCCCCAGGACAGATACGCAGTATTTT. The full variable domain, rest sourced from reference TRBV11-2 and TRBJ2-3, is EAGVAQSPRYKIIEKRQSVAFWCNPISGHATLYWYQQILGQGPKLLIQFQNNGVVDDSQLPKDRFSAERLKGVDSTLKIQPAKLEDSAVYLCASSLSPRTDTQYFGPGTRLTVL.

CDR3 DNA: TGTGCCAGCAGACGCCAAACAGGGGGCGCGGGCTCCTACGAGCAGTACTTC. Protein: CASRRQTGGAGSYEQYF. The chain has TRBV13 and TRBJ2-7, with TRBD1 matching 9 bases. The CDR3 covers 17 residues. Germline lookup yields CDR1 PRHDT and CDR2 FYEKMQ (reference sequence). Trimming removed 6 bases from V and 0 bases from J; junction bases left unmatched: 12.

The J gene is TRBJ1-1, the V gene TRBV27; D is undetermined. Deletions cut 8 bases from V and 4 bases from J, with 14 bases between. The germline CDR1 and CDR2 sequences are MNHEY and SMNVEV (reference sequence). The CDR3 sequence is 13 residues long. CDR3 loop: CASGPPRSTEAFF. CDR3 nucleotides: TGTGCCAGCGGGCCTCCCCGGTCCACTGAAGCTTTCTTT.

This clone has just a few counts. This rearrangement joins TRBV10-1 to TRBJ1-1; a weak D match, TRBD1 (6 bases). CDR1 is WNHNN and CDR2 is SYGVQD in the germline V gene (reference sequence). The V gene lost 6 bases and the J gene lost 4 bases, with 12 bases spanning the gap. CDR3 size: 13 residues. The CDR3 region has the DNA TGCGCCAGCAGCGGAACAGGGAGCACTGAAGCTTTCTTT. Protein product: CASSGTGSTEAFF.

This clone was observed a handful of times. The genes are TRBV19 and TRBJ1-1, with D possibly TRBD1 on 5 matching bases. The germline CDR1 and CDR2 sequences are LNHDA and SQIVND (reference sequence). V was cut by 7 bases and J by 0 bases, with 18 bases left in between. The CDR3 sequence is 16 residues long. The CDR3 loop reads CASMGGPNELNTEAFF. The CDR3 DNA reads TGTGCCAGTATGGGGGGACCCAACGAGCTGAACACTGAAGCTTTCTTT.

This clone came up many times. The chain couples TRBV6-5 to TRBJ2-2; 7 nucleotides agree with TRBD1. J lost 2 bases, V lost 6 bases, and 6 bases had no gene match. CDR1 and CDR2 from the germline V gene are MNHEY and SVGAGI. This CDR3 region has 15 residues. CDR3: CASRLDRSNTGELFF. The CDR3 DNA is TGTGCCAGCAGGCTGGACAGGAGCAACACCGGGGAGCTGTTTTTT.

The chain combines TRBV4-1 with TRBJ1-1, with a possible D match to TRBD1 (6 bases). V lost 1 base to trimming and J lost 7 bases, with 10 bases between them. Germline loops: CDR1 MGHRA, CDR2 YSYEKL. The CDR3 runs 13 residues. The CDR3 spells CASSQGGGGEAFF. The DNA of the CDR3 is TGCGCCAGCAGCCAAGGGGGGGGCGGTGAAGCTTTCTTT.

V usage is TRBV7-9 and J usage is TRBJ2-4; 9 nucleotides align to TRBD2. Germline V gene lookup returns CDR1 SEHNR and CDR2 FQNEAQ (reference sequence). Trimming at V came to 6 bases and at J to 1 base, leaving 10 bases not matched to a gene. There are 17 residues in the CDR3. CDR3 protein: CASSPVSGSLAKNIQYF. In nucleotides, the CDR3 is TGTGCCAGCAGTCCAGTTAGCGGGAGCCTTGCCAAAAACATTCAGTACTTC.

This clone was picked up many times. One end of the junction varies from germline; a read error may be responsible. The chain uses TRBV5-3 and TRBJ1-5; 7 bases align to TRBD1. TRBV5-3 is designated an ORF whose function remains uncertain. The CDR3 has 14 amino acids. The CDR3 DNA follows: TGTGTCAGAAGGTCCGGGACAGAGAATCAGCCCCAGCATTTT. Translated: CVRRSGTENQPQHF.

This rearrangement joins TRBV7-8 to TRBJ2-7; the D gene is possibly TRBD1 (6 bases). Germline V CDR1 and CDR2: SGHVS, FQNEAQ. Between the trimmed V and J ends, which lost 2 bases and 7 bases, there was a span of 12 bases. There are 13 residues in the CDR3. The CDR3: CASSLTGLFEQYF. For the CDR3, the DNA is TGTGCCAGCAGCTTAACAGGGTTGTTTGAGCAGTACTTC.

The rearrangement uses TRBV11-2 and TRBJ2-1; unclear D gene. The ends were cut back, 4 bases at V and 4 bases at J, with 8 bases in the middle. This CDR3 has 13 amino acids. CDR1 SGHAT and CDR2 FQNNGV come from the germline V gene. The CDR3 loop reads CASSSGRYNEQFF. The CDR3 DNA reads TGTGCCAGCAGCTCAGGAAGGTACAATGAGCAGTTCTTC.

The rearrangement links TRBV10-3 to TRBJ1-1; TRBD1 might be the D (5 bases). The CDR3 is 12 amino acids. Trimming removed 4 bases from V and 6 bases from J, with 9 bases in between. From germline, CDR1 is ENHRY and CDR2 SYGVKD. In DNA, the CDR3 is TGTGCCATCAGTGCACAGGTGTCTGAAGCTTTCTTT. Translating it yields CAISAQVSEAFF.

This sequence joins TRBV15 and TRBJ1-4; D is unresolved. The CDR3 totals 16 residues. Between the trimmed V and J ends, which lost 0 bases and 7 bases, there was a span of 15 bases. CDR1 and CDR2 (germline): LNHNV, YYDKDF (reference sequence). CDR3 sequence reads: CATSRDRRGLTEKLFF. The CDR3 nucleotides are TGTGCCACCAGCAGAGATCGTCGAGGTTTGACTGAAAAACTGTTTTTT.

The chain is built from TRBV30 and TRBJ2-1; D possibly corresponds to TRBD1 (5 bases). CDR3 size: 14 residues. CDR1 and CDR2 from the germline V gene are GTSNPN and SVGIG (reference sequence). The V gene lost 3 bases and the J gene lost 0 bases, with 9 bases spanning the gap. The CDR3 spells CAWRGVSSYNEQFF. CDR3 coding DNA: TGTGCCTGGAGAGGGGTTAGCTCCTACAATGAGCAGTTCTTC.

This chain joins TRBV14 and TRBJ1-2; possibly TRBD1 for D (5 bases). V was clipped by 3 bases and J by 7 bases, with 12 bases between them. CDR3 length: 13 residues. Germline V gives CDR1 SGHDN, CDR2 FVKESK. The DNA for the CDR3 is TGTGCCAGCAGCCACAACGGGGGAGGTGGCTACACCTTC. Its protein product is CASSHNGGGGYTF.

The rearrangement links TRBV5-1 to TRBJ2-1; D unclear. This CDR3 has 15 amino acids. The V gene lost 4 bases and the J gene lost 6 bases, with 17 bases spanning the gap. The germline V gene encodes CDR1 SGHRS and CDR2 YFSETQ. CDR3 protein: CASSPYDSYLNEQFF. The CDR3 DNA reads TGCGCCAGCAGCCCTTACGATTCCTACCTCAATGAGCAGTTCTTC.

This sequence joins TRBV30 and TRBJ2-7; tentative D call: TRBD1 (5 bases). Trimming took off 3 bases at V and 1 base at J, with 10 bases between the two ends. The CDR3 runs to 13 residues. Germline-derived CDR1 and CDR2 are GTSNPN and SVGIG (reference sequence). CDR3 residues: CAWRISGSYEQYF. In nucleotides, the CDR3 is TGTGCCTGGAGAATATCAGGGTCCTACGAGCAGTACTTC.

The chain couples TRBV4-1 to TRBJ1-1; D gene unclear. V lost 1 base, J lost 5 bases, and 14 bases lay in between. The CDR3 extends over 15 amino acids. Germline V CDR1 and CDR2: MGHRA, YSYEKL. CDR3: CASSQGTQPGTEAFF. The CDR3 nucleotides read TGCGCCAGCAGCCAAGGAACACAGCCGGGGACTGAAGCTTTCTTT.

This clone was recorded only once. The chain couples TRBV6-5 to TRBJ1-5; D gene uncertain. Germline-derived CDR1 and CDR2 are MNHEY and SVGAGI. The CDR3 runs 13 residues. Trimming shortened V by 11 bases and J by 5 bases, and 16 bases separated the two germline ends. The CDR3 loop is CAAAVAADQPQHF. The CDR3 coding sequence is TGTGCCGCCGCCGTCGCGGCTGATCAGCCCCAGCATTTT.